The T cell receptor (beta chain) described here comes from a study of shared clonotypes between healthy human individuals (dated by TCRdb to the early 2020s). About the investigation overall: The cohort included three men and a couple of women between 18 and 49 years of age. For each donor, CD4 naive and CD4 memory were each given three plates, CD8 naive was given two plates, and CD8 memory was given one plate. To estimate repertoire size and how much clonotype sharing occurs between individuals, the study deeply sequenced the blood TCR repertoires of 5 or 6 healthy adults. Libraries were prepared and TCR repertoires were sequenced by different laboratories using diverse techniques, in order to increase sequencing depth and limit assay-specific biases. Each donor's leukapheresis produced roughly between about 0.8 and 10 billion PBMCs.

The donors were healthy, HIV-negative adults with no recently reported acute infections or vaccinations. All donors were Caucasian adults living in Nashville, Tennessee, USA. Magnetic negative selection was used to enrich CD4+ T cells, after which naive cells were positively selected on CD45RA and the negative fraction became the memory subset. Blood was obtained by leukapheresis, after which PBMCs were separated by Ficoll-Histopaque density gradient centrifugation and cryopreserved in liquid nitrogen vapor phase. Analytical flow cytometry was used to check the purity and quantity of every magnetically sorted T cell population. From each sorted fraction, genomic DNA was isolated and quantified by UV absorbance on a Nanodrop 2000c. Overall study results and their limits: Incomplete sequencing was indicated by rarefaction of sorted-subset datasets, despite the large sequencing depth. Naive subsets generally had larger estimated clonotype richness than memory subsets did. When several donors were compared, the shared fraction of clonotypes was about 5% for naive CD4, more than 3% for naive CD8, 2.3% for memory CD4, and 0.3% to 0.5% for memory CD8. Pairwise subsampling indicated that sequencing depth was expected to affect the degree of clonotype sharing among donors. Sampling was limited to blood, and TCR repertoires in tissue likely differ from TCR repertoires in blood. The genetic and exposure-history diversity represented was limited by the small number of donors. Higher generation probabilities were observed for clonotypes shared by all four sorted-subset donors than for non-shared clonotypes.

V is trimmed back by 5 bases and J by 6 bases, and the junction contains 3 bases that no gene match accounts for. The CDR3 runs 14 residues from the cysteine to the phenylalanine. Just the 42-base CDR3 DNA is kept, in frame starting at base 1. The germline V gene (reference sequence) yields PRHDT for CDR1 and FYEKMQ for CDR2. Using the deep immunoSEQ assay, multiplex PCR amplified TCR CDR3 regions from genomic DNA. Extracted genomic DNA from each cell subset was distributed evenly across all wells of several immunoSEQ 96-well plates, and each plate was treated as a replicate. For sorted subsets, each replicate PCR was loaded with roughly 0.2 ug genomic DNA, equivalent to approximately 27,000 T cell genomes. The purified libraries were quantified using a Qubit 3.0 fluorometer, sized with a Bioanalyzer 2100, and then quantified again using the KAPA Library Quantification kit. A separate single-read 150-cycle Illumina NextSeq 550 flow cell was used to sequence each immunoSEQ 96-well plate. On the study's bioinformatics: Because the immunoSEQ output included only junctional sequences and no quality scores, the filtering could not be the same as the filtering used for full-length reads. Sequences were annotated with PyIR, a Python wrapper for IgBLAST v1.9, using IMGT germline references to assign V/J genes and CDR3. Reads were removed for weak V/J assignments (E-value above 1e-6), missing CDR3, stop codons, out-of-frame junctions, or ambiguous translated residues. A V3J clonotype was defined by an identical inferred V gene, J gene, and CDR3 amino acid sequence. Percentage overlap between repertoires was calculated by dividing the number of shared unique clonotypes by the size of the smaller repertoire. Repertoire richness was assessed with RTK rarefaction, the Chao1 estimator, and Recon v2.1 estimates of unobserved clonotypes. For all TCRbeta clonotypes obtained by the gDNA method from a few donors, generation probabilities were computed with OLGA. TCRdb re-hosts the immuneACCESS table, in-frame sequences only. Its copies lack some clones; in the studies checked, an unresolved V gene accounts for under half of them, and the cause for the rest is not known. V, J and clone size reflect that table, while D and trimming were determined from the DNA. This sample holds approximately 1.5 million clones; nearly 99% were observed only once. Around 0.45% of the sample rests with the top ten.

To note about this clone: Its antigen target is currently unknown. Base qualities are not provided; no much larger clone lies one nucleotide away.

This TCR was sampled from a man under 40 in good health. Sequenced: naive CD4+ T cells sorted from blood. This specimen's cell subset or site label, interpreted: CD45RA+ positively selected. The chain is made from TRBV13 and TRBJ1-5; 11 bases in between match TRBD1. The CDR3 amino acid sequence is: CASSLGTGGQPQHF. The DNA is TGTGCCAGCAGCCTCGGGACAGGGGGTCAGCCCCAGCATTTT. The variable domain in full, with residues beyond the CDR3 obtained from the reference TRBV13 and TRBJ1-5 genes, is AAGVIQSPRHLIKEKRETATLKCYPIPRHDTVYWYQQGPGQDPQFLISFYEKMQSDKGSIPDRFSAQQFSDYHSELNMSSLELGDSALYFCASSLGTGGQPQHFGDGTRLSIL.